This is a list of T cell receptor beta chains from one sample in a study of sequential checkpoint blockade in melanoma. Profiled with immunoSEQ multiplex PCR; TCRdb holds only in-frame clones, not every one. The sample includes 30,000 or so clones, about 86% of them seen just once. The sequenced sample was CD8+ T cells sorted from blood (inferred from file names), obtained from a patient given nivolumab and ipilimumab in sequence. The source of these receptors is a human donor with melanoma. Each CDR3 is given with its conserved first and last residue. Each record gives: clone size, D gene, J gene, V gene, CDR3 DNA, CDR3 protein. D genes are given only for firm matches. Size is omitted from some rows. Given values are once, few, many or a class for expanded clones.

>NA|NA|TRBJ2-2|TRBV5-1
TGCGCCAGTTGGGACTGGAACACCGGGGAGCTGTTTTTT
CASWDWNTGELFF
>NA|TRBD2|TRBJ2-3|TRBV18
TGTGCCAGCTCACGGGGACTAGCGGGAGATACGCAGTATTTT
CASSRGLAGDTQYF
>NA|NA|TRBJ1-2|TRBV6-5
TGTGCCAGCAGTTACCGATTCGACAGGGGCTACACCTTC
CASSYRFDRGYTF
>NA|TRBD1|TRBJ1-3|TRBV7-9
TGTGCCAGCAGCCCATCGACAGGGTATAACACCATATATTTT
CASSPSTGYNTIYF
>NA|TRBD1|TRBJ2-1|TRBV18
TGTGCCAGCTCACCAATGGACAGGGGAGGTGAGCAGTTCTTC
CASSPMDRGGEQFF
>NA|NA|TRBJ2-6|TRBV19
TGTGCCAGTAGTATAGTGGCAGGGCCTTTCTCTGGGGCCAACGTCCTGACTTTC
CASSIVAGPFSGANVLTF
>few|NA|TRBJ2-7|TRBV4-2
TGTGCCAGCAGCCAAGATATGGAGCGATCCGAGCAGTACTTC
CASSQDMERSEQYF
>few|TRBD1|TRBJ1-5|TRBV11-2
TGTGCCAGCAGCCACTACCGAGGGGGCGCATATTGGCAGCCCCAGCATTTT
CASSHYRGGAYWQPQHF
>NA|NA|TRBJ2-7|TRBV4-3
TGCGCCAGCAGCCAAGATTTGAAGAGCTCCTACGAGCAGTACTTC
CASSQDLKSSYEQYF
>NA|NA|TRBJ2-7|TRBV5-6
TGTGCCAGCAGCTTGATGGTCAGGTTCTACGAGCAGTACTTC
CASSLMVRFYEQYF
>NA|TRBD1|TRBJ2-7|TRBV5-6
TGTGCCAGCAGCCCTGACAGGGGGCGTATATTAGACGAGCAGTACTTC
CASSPDRGRILDEQYF
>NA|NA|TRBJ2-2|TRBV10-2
TGCGCCAGCTCGGTAGACACCGGGGAGCTGTTTTTT
CASSVDTGELFF
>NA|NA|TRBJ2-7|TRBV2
TGTGCCAGCGCGGCGTCCGCCAAATCGGACGAGCAGTACTTC
CASAASAKSDEQYF
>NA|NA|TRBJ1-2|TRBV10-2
TGCGCCAGCAGTGAGGGGGGACACGGCTACACCTTC
CASSEGGHGYTF
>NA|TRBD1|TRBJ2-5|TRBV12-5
TGTGCTAGTGGTTTGGTACAGGGGAGGGGGACAGGGGGCGTTGAGACCCAGTACTTC
CASGLVQGRGTGGVETQYF